This TCR beta chain was sequenced in a study of CD8 T cells in Susac syndrome. The CDR3 is 14 amino acids. V was pared by 6 bases and J by 0 bases, with 11 bases between. Random hexamers were used to reverse transcribe the RNA input (roughly 0.5 to 1 ug). TCRdb re-derived calls from the immunoSEQ multiplex PCR reads in MiXCR, one entry per CDR3 protein. The sample has about 52,000 distinct CDR3 sequences, 93% seen once. Sequencing was carried out using CD8+ T cells from PBMCs. The gene calls are TRBV12-3 or TRBV12-4 and TRBJ1-1; the D is unclear. The TCR originated in a human donor with multiple sclerosis. The CDR3 protein is CASRSLGLNTEAFF. As DNA, the CDR3 is TGTGCCAGCAGGAGCCTTGGTTTGAACACTGAAGCTTTCTTT.